The 18 T cell receptor beta chains presented below share a single source sample, sequenced in a study of blood T cell repertoires in COVID-19. The method was immunoSEQ multiplex PCR; TCRdb's version includes in-frame clones alone and lacks a portion of them. The sample lists approximately 250,000 clones; about 79% were seen once. Sequenced material: peripheral blood. All receptors derive from a man between 35 and 55 years old who had recovered from COVID-19.

The chain uses TRBV7-8 and TRBJ2-5; TRBD2 aligns across 10 bases. The length of the CDR3 is 15 residues. CDR1 and CDR2 (germline): SGHVS, FQNEAQ. With V trimmed by 5 bases and J by 4 bases, 7 bases remained unmatched. The CDR3 region has the DNA TGTGCCAGCAGCGCCTCTAGCGGGAGAGGAGAGACCCAGTACTTC. It yields the protein CASSASSGRGETQYF. Using reference TRBV7-8 and TRBJ2-5 for the parts outside the CDR3, the full variable domain is GAGVSQSPRYKVAKRGQDVALRCDPISGHVSLFWYQQALGQGPEFLTYFQNEAQLDKSGLPSDRFFAERPEGSVSTLKIQRTQQEDSAVYLCASSASSGRGETQYFGPGTRLLVL.

V is TRBV30 and J is TRBJ1-1, with D hard to call. The CDR3 runs 13 residues. V was pared by 0 bases and J by 5 bases, with 10 bases between. Germline V gene lookup returns CDR1 GTSNPN and CDR2 SVGIG (reference sequence). The DNA for the CDR3 is TGTGCCTGGAGTGTCCGCTGGGAGACTGAAGCTTTCTTT. Translating it yields CAWSVRWETEAFF.

The chain has TRBV12-3 or TRBV12-4 and TRBJ2-5, with 12 bases matching TRBD2. V trimming: 10 bases; J trimming: 7 bases; junction bases outside the gene matches: 7. The CDR3 has 13 amino acids. Here the CDR3 reads CATGGLAGGTQYF. DNA of the CDR3: TGTGCCACGGGGGGACTAGCGGGTGGGACCCAGTACTTC.

This chain uses TRBV18 with TRBJ2-3; 7 bases are shared with TRBD1. Looked up from germline, CDR1 is KGHSH and CDR2 is LQKENI. This CDR3 is built from 14 residues. With V trimmed by 4 bases and J by 4 bases, 5 bases remained unmatched. CDR3 in amino acids: CASSQDRSADTQYF. The DNA of the CDR3 is TGTGCCAGCTCACAGGACAGGTCGGCAGATACGCAGTATTTT.

This clone came up a few times. The chain combines TRBV29-1 with TRBJ1-2; the D is unclear. Looked up from germline, CDR1 is SQVTM and CDR2 is ANQGSEA. The CDR3 sequence is 12 residues long. V was trimmed by 7 bases and J by 1 base, leaving 10 bases between them. The CDR3 reads CSAVQINYGYTF. The CDR3 nucleotides are TGCAGCGCTGTACAAATTAACTATGGCTACACCTTC.

This chain uses TRBV6-5 with TRBJ2-2, with TRBD2 identical over 7 bases. V gave up 10 bases and J gave up 4 bases; unmatched junction bases: 9. This CDR3 region has 14 residues. Germline lookup yields CDR1 MNHEY and CDR2 SVGAGI. In nucleotides, the CDR3 is TGTGCCACTCCCCCTGGGGGGGTCACCGGGGAGCTGTTTTTT. Amino acids: CATPPGGVTGELFF.

V gene TRBV11-3 combines with J gene TRBJ2-7; weak D call: TRBD2 (7 bases). V was trimmed by 1 base and J by 3 bases, leaving 19 bases between them. This CDR3 spans 17 amino acids. Germline lookup yields CDR1 SGHNT and CDR2 YENEEA. In nucleotides, the CDR3 is TGTGCCAGCAGCTTAGGTACGGGCGGGGGCCATCGCTACGAGCAGTACTTC. Its protein is CASSLGTGGGHRYEQYF.

This chain uses TRBV10-3 with TRBJ2-3, with TRBD1 matching 9 bases. The junction had 4 bases not matched to a gene; V was cut back by 5 bases and J by 4 bases. The CDR3 is 14 residues long. Per the germline V gene, CDR1 is ENHRY and CDR2 is SYGVKD. The CDR3 region is CAISPGQGADTQYF. The CDR3 bases are TGTGCCATCAGTCCGGGACAGGGCGCAGATACGCAGTATTTT.

The DNA of the CDR3 is TGTGCCTCATCGGGCGGGGGACAAGGTTCGGATACGCAGTATTTT. It encodes CASSGGGQGSDTQYF. This sequence joins TRBV10-3 and TRBJ2-3; possibly TRBD2 for D (7 bases). V was cut by 11 bases and J by 6 bases, with 24 bases left in between. Looked up from germline, CDR1 is ENHRY and CDR2 is SYGVKD. This CDR3 contains 15 residues.

This clone was picked up one time. This chain links TRBV18 with TRBJ2-5, with a weak D call TRBD2 (6 bases). Germline V CDR1 and CDR2: KGHSH, LQKENI. V lost 2 bases and J 2 bases, leaving 15 bases between the germline ends. This CDR3 is built from 16 residues. The CDR3 DNA reads as TGTGCCAGCTCACCAACGACATTCGCGGGGCAAGAGACCCAGTACTTC. This codes for CASSPTTFAGQETQYF.

The chain is built from TRBV6-5 and TRBJ2-7; 7 bases agree with TRBD1. CDR3 length: 14 residues. V dropped 5 bases and J dropped 7; count of bases not matched to a gene: 11. Germline loops: CDR1 MNHEY, CDR2 SVGAGI. CDR3 loop: CASSSPGGSREQYF. The CDR3 DNA follows: TGTGCCAGCAGTAGCCCAGGGGGTTCAAGAGAGCAGTACTTC.

The chain uses TRBV7-6 and TRBJ2-2; 8 positions agree with TRBD1. The germline V gene has CDR1 SGHVS and CDR2 FNYEAQ. The CDR3 sequence is 17 residues long. The V segment lost 2 bases and the J segment 6 bases; nucleotides outside the gene matches: 11. CDR3 protein: CASSLTGTGGRSGELFF. The DNA for the CDR3 is TGTGCCAGCAGCTTAACGGGCACAGGGGGACGTTCCGGGGAGCTGTTTTTT. The full variable domain, completed using reference TRBV7-6 and TRBJ2-2, is GAGVSQSPRYKVTKRGQDVALRCDPISGHVSLYWYRQALGQGPEFLTYFNYEAQQDKSGLPNDRFSAERPEGSISTLTIQRTEQRDSAMYRCASSLTGTGGRSGELFFGEGSRLTVL.

The rearrangement joins TRBV6-6 to TRBJ2-7, with 10 bases lining up with TRBD1. The CDR3 is 14 amino acids. J gave up 1 base and V 7 bases, and 4 bases lay outside the gene matches. Germline CDR1 and CDR2: MNHNY and SVGAGI (reference sequence). The CDR3 here is CASMGGQGSYEQYF. The CDR3 DNA follows: TGTGCCAGCATGGGGGGACAGGGGTCCTACGAGCAGTACTTC.

The chain carries TRBV30 and TRBJ2-3; the D gene is possibly TRBD2 (5 bases). The CDR3 length is 13 residues. Trimming removed 0 bases from V and 4 bases from J, with 8 bases in between. The germline V gene encodes CDR1 GTSNPN and CDR2 SVGIG (reference sequence). CDR3: CAWSVLVSDTQYF. The CDR3 nucleotides are TGTGCCTGGAGTGTACTAGTGTCAGATACGCAGTATTTT.

The chain uses TRBV5-4 and TRBJ2-7; D remains unclear. Germline V gene data show CDR1 as SGHNT and CDR2 as YYREEE (reference sequence). The germline V and J ends were trimmed by 2 bases and 0 bases, with 6 bases remaining between them. The CDR3 length is 13 residues. The CDR3 nucleotides read TGTGCCAGCAGCTTTTCCCTCTCCTACGAGCAGTACTTC. It is translated as CASSFSLSYEQYF.

The CDR3 DNA reads as TGTGCCAGCAGCTTCGGACAGGGGGACTATAATGAAAAACTGTTTTTT. Encoded protein: CASSFGQGDYNEKLFF. J is TRBJ1-4 and V is TRBV9; 10 bases are shared with TRBD1. The ends lost 4 bases at V and 4 bases at J; junction bases unmatched: 7. The CDR3 totals 16 residues. CDR1 and CDR2 (germline): SGDLS, YYNGEE.

This clone appeared once. The V call is TRBV27, the J call TRBJ2-2; no definite D call. CDR3 length: 13 residues. V gave up 3 bases and J gave up 5 bases, with 7 bases separating them. In germline, CDR1 is MNHEY, CDR2 SMNVEV (reference sequence). The CDR3 loop is CASSFGETGELFF. The DNA of the CDR3 is TGTGCCAGCAGTTTTGGAGAGACCGGGGAGCTGTTTTTT.

The rearrangement links TRBV4-3 to TRBJ2-3; maybe TRBD2 (6 bases). The germline V gene encodes CDR1 LGHNA and CDR2 YSLEER. The CDR3 contains 16 residues. V gave up 4 bases and J gave up 0 bases, with 14 bases separating them. CDR3 in amino acids: CASSPRVSGSTDTQYF. The DNA of the CDR3 is TGCGCCAGCAGCCCTCGGGTTAGCGGTAGCACAGATACGCAGTATTTT.